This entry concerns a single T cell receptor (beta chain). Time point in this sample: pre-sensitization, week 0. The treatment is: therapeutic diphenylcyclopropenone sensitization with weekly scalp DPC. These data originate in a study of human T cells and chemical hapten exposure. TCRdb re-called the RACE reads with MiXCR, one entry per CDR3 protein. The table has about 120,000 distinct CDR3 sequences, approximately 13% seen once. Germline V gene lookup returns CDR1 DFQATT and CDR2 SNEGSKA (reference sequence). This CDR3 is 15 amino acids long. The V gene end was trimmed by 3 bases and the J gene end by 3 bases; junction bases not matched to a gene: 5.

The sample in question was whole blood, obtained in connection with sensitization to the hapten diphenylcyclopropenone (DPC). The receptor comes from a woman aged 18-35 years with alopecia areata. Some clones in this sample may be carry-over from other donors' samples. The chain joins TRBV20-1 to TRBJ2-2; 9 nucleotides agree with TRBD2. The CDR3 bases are TGCAGTGCTAGTGCGCTAGCGGGGCACACCGGGGAGCTGTTTTTT. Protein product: CSASALAGHTGELFF.